One and the same sample provided the 18 T cell receptor beta chains below, sequenced in a study of blood T cell repertoires in COVID-19. TCRdb's copy holds only in-frame clones and misses some; the assay was immunoSEQ multiplex PCR. Among roughly 300,000 clones listed, around four fifths were seen once. Sequences were obtained from peripheral blood. The receptor set was obtained from a woman between 50 and 59 years old with acute or convalescent COVID-19.

The V gene is TRBV10-3, the J gene TRBJ2-4; TRBD1 is a possible D gene (6 bases). The CDR3 contains 15 residues. Per the germline V gene, CDR1 is ENHRY and CDR2 is SYGVKD. V lost 10 bases, J lost 5 bases, and 21 bases lay in between. The CDR3 bases are TGTGCCACCCTACAGGGCGGGTTGAATCAAAACATTCAGTACTTC. Encoded protein: CATLQGGLNQNIQYF.

In this sample, this clone turned up once. This chain joins TRBV2 and TRBJ2-5, with a weak D call TRBD1 (6 bases). The germline V and J ends were trimmed by 6 bases and 7 bases, with 21 bases remaining between them. CDR3 length equals 15 residues. Germline-derived CDR1 and CDR2 are SNHLY and FYNNEI. In DNA form, the CDR3 reads TGTGCCAGCAGCGCGCGGACAGATATTCCCGGGACCCAGTACTTC. Residues: CASSARTDIPGTQYF.

This clone was recorded a few times. The chain employs TRBV5-1 and TRBJ1-2; 7 bases align to TRBD1. Looked up from germline, CDR1 is SGHRS and CDR2 is YFSETQ. The CDR3 is 15 residues long. Trimming removed 5 bases from V and 3 bases from J; junction bases left unmatched: 10. In DNA form, the CDR3 reads TGCGCCAGCAGGGACAGGTCCTTATCTTACTATGGCTACACCTTC. Protein sequence: CASRDRSLSYYGYTF.

Of note for this clone: Other DNA sequences in this specimen translate into the identical CDR3. J is TRBJ2-1 and V is TRBV5-4; 10 nucleotides line up with TRBD1. The CDR3 has 15 amino acids. Unmatched junction bases numbered 1, after V lost 2 bases and J lost 2 bases. Looked up from germline, CDR1 is SGHNT and CDR2 is YYREEE (reference sequence). The CDR3 DNA reads as TGTGCCAGCAGCTTAGACAGGGGGCCCTACAATGAGCAGTTCTTC. Encoded protein: CASSLDRGPYNEQFF.

This clone has only a few counts. The chain links TRBV4-2 to TRBJ2-5, with TRBD2 matching over 8 bases. The CDR3 has 14 amino acids. Germline-derived CDR1 and CDR2 are LGHNA and YNFKEQ. The V and J ends lost 1 base and 2 bases, in that order; junction bases with no gene match: 0. This CDR3 reads CASSQAGGQETQYF. CDR3 sequence (DNA): TGTGCCAGCAGCCAAGCGGGAGGGCAAGAGACCCAGTACTTC.

V is TRBV24-1 and J is TRBJ2-1, with a tentative D call TRBD2 (5 bases). In germline, CDR1 is KGHDR, CDR2 SFDVKD. V was pared by 3 bases and J by 6 bases, with 11 bases between. This CDR3 contains 14 residues. CDR3 in DNA: TGTGCCACCAGTGATCCGCGAGGGCTCAATGAGCAGTTCTTC. This codes for CATSDPRGLNEQFF.

This clone has a single count. The V and J genes are TRBV7-9 and TRBJ1-5, with D tentatively TRBD1 (6 bases). In germline, CDR1 is SEHNR, CDR2 FQNEAQ (reference sequence). The CDR3 covers 16 residues. V was pared by 5 bases and J by 2 bases, with 16 bases between. The CDR3 protein is CASSPRDTAGNQPQHF. CDR3 nucleotides: TGTGCCAGCAGCCCAAGGGACACCGCTGGCAATCAGCCCCAGCATTTT.

This clone was found a few times. The chain has TRBV11-2 and TRBJ2-7; 13 bases line up with TRBD2. This CDR3 contains 13 residues. Germline-derived CDR1 and CDR2 are SGHAT and FQNNGV. The CDR3 nucleotides are TGTGCCAGCAGCTACACTAGCGGGGGGGAGCTACTCGTC. Protein product: CASSYTSGGELLV.

This clone showed up just once. The chain combines TRBV5-1 with TRBJ1-1; 10 bases are a match to TRBD1. The germline V gene has CDR1 SGHRS and CDR2 YFSETQ. The CDR3 runs to 15 residues. The V segment lost 4 bases and the J segment 5 bases; nucleotides outside the gene matches: 8. The CDR3: CASSPRTGGSTEAFF. CDR3 DNA sequence: TGCGCCAGCAGCCCCCGGACAGGGGGGAGTACTGAAGCTTTCTTT.

V and J are TRBV10-1 and TRBJ2-7, with TRBD2 identical over 8 bases. The ends lost 7 bases at V and 4 bases at J; junction bases unmatched: 3. The CDR3 runs 12 residues. Germline V gene lookup returns CDR1 WNHNN and CDR2 SYGVQD (reference sequence). CDR3 loop: CASKRGLYEQYV. CDR3 DNA sequence: TGCGCCAGCAAGCGGGGGTTGTACGAGCAGTACGTC.

The V and J genes are TRBV7-2 and TRBJ1-5; maybe TRBD1 (5 bases). The CDR3 runs 14 residues. V gave up 5 bases and J gave up 1 base, with 9 bases separating them. The germline V gene encodes CDR1 SGHTA and CDR2 FQGNSA. Here the CDR3 DNA reads TGTGCCAGCAGCCCAGGGTTGAGCAATCAGCCCCAGCATTTT. Translation gives CASSPGLSNQPQHF. Variable domain in full (rest from reference TRBV7-2 and TRBJ1-5): GAGVSQSPSNKVTEKGKDVELRCDPISGHTALYWYRQSLGQGLEFLIYFQGNSAPDKSGLPSDRFSAERTGGSVSTLTIQRTQQEDSAVYLCASSPGLSNQPQHFGDGTRLSIL.

V is TRBV30 and J is TRBJ2-7; the D gene is possibly TRBD2 (6 bases). The V gene's germline CDR1 is GTSNPN and CDR2 SVGIG (reference sequence). The V end was cut by 1 base, the J end by 2 bases, with 9 bases between. The CDR3 sequence is 13 residues long. The CDR3 DNA is TGTGCCTGGAGTGGGTCTAGCGCCTACGAGCAGTACTTC. It is translated as CAWSGSSAYEQYF.

The chain combines TRBV11-2 with TRBJ1-1; D gene ambiguous. Germline lookup yields CDR1 SGHAT and CDR2 FQNNGV. The CDR3 has 13 amino acids. Trimming removed 8 bases at V and 1 base at J, with 11 bases between. The CDR3 bases are TGTGCCAGCCTAGGACGGGGGAACACTGAAGCTTTCTTT. This sequence encodes CASLGRGNTEAFF.

The chain is built from TRBV20-1 and TRBJ1-2; no clear D. The CDR3 runs to 10 residues. The germline CDR1 and CDR2 sequences are DFQATT and SNEGSKA (reference sequence). Trimming took off 5 bases at V and 7 bases at J, with 8 bases between the two ends. The CDR3 bases are TGCAGTGCTGCGGAGGGTGGCTACACCTTC. The encoded protein is CSAAEGGYTF.

The chain combines TRBV7-8 with TRBJ1-1; TRBD1 is a possible D gene (6 bases). This CDR3 is built from 16 residues. Germline CDR1 SGHVS, CDR2 FQNEAQ. With 1 base removed from V and 5 bases from J, the gap between germline ends came to 17 bases. CDR3 protein: CASSLVIGGGGTEAFF. The CDR3 bases are TGTGCCAGCAGCTTAGTGATAGGGGGAGGGGGTACTGAAGCTTTCTTT.

J is TRBJ2-1 and V is TRBV19; 11 bases fit TRBD2. The CDR3 has 15 residues. Germline V gene data show CDR1 as LNHDA and CDR2 as SQIVND (reference sequence). The V segment lost 3 bases and the J segment 7 bases; nucleotides outside the gene matches: 5. The CDR3 DNA reads TGTGCCAGTAGTATGGGACTAGCGGATCTAAATGAGCAGTTCTTC. Protein product: CASSMGLADLNEQFF.

The chain recombines TRBV6-5 with TRBJ1-1; tentative D call: TRBD1 (5 bases). The CDR3 runs to 14 residues. Germline V gives CDR1 MNHEY, CDR2 SVGAGI. V was pared by 3 bases and J by 5 bases, with 13 bases between. The CDR3 region is CASSYSRRGTEAFF. The CDR3 region has the DNA TGTGCCAGCAGTTATAGCCGTAGGGGTACTGAAGCTTTCTTT.

This chain links TRBV13 with TRBJ1-2, with unresolved D. This CDR3 has 12 amino acids. Trimming took off 0 bases at V and 7 bases at J, with 6 bases between the two ends. Germline CDR1 reads PRHDT; CDR2 reads FYEKMQ (reference sequence). CDR3 protein: CASSLGTAGYTF. The CDR3 coding sequence is TGTGCCAGCAGCTTAGGTACAGCTGGCTACACCTTC.